The rows below give T cell receptor beta chains drawn from one sample of a study of cytomegalovirus exposure and HLA in healthy donors. Sequenced by immunoSEQ multiplex PCR; TCRdb stores in-frame clones only, minus some. Of tens of thousands of clones listed, 78% are singletons. The sequenced sample was PBMCs. These receptors came from a young man in good health and CMV-seropositive. The CDR3 runs from the conserved cysteine through the conserved F or W. The D gene is left open where the match is weak. Expanded clones are given a class, and other clones once, few, many or no size at all.

d_gene	abundance	v_gene	j_gene	CDR3nt	CDR3aa
-	-	TRBV10-2	TRBJ2-3	TGCGCCAGCAGTGAGTCGGGCACGCAGTATTTT	CASSESGTQYF
TRBD1	-	TRBV6-5	TRBJ2-5	TGTGCCAGCAGTTCTCGGACAGGGCCAGAGACCCAGTACTTC	CASSSRTGPETQYF
TRBD2	-	TRBV2	TRBJ2-1	TGTGCCAGCTGGACTAGCGGAGTAGGCTCCTACAATGAGCAGTTCTTC	CASWTSGVGSYNEQFF
-	-	TRBV7-8	TRBJ2-1	TGTGCCAGCAGCTTAGTTGGGGGGAACAATGAGCAGTTCTTC	CASSLVGGNNEQFF
TRBD2	-	TRBV10-1	TRBJ2-1	TGCGCCAGCAGTGACCCCACTAGCGGGATTCCCAATGAGCAGTTCTTC	CASSDPTSGIPNEQFF
TRBD1	-	TRBV4-1	TRBJ2-3	TGCGCCAGCCCGCAACAGGGGGCGATTTTGTTTGGGACAGATACGCAGTATTTT	CASPQQGAILFGTDTQYF
TRBD1	once	TRBV6-5	TRBJ2-7	TGTGCCAGCAGTTACTGGACAGGGTCCTACGAGCAGTACTTC	CASSYWTGSYEQYF
-	-	TRBV7-2	TRBJ1-5	TGTGCCAGCACCATCTACCATCAGCCCCAGCATTTT	CASTIYHQPQHF
TRBD2	-	TRBV6-5	TRBJ2-1	TGTGCCAGCAGTTCCAGGGAGCGGGGCAATGAGCAGTTCTTC	CASSSRERGNEQFF
-	-	TRBV7-9	TRBJ2-7	TGTGCCAGCAGCTTAGGTCCCCAGACCTACGAGCAGTACTTC	CASSLGPQTYEQYF
-	-	TRBV2	TRBJ2-3	TGTGCCAGCAGGGCGGAAGGAGGTGGGACGCAGTATTTT	CASRAEGGGTQYF
-	once	TRBV7-2	TRBJ1-1	TGTGCCAGCAGCTGGTCAGGGGAGAAAGCTTTCTTT	CASSWSGEKAFF
-	-	TRBV4-1	TRBJ1-3	TGCGCCAGCAGCCAACCCCTATTGTCTGGAAACACCATATATTTT	CASSQPLLSGNTIYF
-	-	TRBV12-5	TRBJ1-2	TGTGCTAGTGGGTTACGAGCAGGTGGCTACACCTTC	CASGLRAGGYTF
-	-	TRBV6-5	TRBJ2-7	TGTGCCAGCAGCCAGGACACATCCTACGAGCAGTACTTC	CASSQDTSYEQYF
-	-	TRBV10-2	TRBJ1-3	TGCGCCAGCAGCCCTAGCTCTGGAAACACCATATATTTT	CASSPSSGNTIYF
TRBD1	-	TRBV19	TRBJ1-1	TGTGCCAGTAAGGGGGCGCTTGGGGACACTGAAGCTTTCTTT	CASKGALGDTEAFF
-	-	TRBV5-6	TRBJ2-7	TGTGCCAGCAGCCAACACAGCTCCTACGAGCAGTACTTC	CASSQHSSYEQYF
-	-	TRBV5-3	TRBJ1-1	TGTGCCAGAAGCCACCCGGGTCCCGATGCGAACACTGAAGCTTTCTTT	CARSHPGPDANTEAFF
TRBD2	-	TRBV29-1	TRBJ2-7	TGCAGCGTTGGGCTATGGGAGGGTAATAACGAGCAGTACTTC	CSVGLWEGNNEQYF
-	few	TRBV20-1	TRBJ2-5	TGCAGTGCTAGCGTAGGGGGGACCCAGTACTTC	CSASVGGTQYF
TRBD1	-	TRBV11-2	TRBJ2-7	TGTGCCAGCAGTCGAGGGACAGGGGGCTACGAGCAGTACTTC	CASSRGTGGYEQYF
-	-	TRBV29-1	TRBJ1-3	TGCAGCGTTGTACGGGACACCAACTCTGGAAACACCATATATTTT	CSVVRDTNSGNTIYF
-	once	TRBV11-2	TRBJ2-3	TGTGCCAGCAGCCCTCATAGCGGAACCGGGGGTACGCAGTATTTT	CASSPHSGTGGTQYF
TRBD1	-	TRBV5-1	TRBJ2-7	TGCGCCAGCAGCCAACAGGGGGGTGGCTACGAGCAGTACTTC	CASSQQGGGYEQYF
TRBD1	-	TRBV4-1	TRBJ2-5	TGCGCCAGCAGCCTTGAACAGGGGGGCGCGGAGACCCAGTACTTC	CASSLEQGGAETQYF
-	-	TRBV11-3	TRBJ2-7	TGTGCCAGCAGCTCGGACACCCAACACGAGCAGTACTTC	CASSSDTQHEQYF
-	-	TRBV6-6	TRBJ1-5	TGTGCCAGCTCGACCGCCCGAGGAAGCAATCAGCCCCAGCATTTT	CASSTARGSNQPQHF